Given below is one T cell receptor beta chain in context. No antigen is known for it. The CDR3 is made up of 16 amino acids. Per germline, CDR1 SGHRS and CDR2 YFSETQ. With V trimmed by 0 bases and J by 8 bases, 11 bases remained unmatched. No infections or other immune events were documented during collection. The record originates from a study of identifying expanded T cells in peripheral blood. Findings and limits, study-wide: Two-week clone count variance significantly increased as total template count grew.

TCRdb's table, derived via immunoSEQ multiplex PCR, lists solely in-frame clones and lacks some. The sample consists of 90,000 to 120,000 clones, approximately 90% of them appearing once. This receptor was obtained from a person aged 18-70 years in good health. The chain couples TRBV5-1 to TRBJ2-1, with 7 bases lining up with TRBD2. The sample consisted of blood. CDR3 coding DNA: TGCGCCAGCAGCTTGGCCGCTAGCGGATTACAATATGAGCAGTTCTTC. The encoded protein is CASSLAASGLQYEQFF.